The subject of this entry is one T cell receptor beta chain. The repertoire was sequenced with immunoSEQ multiplex PCR; TCRdb's copy has only in-frame clones and lacks some. The profile shows about 130,000 clones, around nine tenths of them singletons. The entry originates in a study of control samples from healthy donors and cancer patients. Germline V gene data show CDR1 as LGHNA and CDR2 as YNFKEQ. The CDR3 has 13 residues. J was trimmed by 6 bases and V by 4 bases; bases with no gene match: 5. The rearrangement uses TRBV4-2 and TRBJ2-7; 8 nucleotides align to TRBD2. Material: blood. The clonotype originates from a man between 35 and 55 years old in good health. The CDR3: CASSPPGGGEQYF. Here the CDR3 DNA reads TGTGCCAGCAGCCCCCCCGGGGGGGGCGAGCAGTACTTC.